Below, 4 T cell receptor beta chains from the same sample are listed, as sequenced in a study of PD-1 blockade in classical Hodgkin lymphoma. In every patient, relapse followed autologous stem cell transplantation, while exposure to brentuximab vedotin differed. The protocol was immunoSEQ multiplex PCR, while the TCRdb copy is restricted to in-frame clones and leaves out a portion. The repertoire includes some 6,800 clones, over 60% of them detected once, and around 45% sits in the top ten. The material sequenced was peripheral blood mononuclear cells (PBMCs), taken before the second cycle of nivolumab. Receptor source: a human donor with classical Hodgkin lymphoma.

This sequence joins TRBV7-2 and TRBJ2-1, with D possibly TRBD2 on 5 matching bases. The germline V gene encodes CDR1 SGHTA and CDR2 FQGNSA. This CDR3 comprises 17 residues. The ends were cut back, 3 bases at V and 7 bases at J, with 22 bases in the middle. In nucleotides, the CDR3 is TGTGCCAGCAGCTTCTCACCGGGTCCTGGAGGTCGTAATGAGCAGTTCTTC. Translating it yields CASSFSPGPGGRNEQFF.

V and J are TRBV7-8 and TRBJ1-1; unclear D gene. Germline loops: CDR1 SGHVS, CDR2 FQNEAQ. The length of the CDR3 is 17 residues. Between the trimmed V and J ends, which lost 3 bases and 0 bases, there was a span of 17 bases. The CDR3 nucleotides read TGTGCCAGCAGCTTCCCTTATTCGTCAGGAATGAACACTGAAGCTTTCTTT. Protein sequence: CASSFPYSSGMNTEAFF.

J is TRBJ1-1 and V is TRBV19; D possibly corresponds to TRBD1 (6 bases). The CDR3 covers 16 residues. Germline loops: CDR1 LNHDA, CDR2 SQIVND (reference sequence). Trimming cost V 3 bases and J 4 bases, with 18 bases left between them. CDR3 DNA: TGTGCCAGTAGTATTATTAAGGGGGTATTCGGCACTGAAGCTTTCTTT. Its translation: CASSIIKGVFGTEAFF.

By frequency in the sample, this clone is medium-sized. This chain uses TRBV18 with TRBJ2-2, with D hard to call. CDR1 KGHSH and CDR2 LQKENI come from the germline V gene. The V and J ends lost 2 bases and 0 bases respectively, with 7 bases between them. CDR3 length equals 15 residues. CDR3 DNA: TGTGCCAGCTCACCATTGACGACGAACACCGGGGAGCTGTTTTTT. Translating it yields CASSPLTTNTGELFF.